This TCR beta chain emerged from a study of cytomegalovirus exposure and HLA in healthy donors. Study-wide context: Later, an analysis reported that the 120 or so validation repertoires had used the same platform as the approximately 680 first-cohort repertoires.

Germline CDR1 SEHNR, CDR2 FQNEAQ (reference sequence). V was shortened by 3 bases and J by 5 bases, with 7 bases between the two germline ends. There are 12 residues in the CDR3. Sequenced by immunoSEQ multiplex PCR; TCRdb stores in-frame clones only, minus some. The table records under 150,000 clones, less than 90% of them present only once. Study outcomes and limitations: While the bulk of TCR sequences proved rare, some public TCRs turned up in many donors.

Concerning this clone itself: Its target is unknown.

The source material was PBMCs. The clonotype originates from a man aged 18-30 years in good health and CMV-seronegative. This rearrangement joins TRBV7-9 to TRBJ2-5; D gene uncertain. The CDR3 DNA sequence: TGTGCCAGCAGCTTGGGCCGGGAGACCCAGTACTTC. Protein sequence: CASSLGRETQYF.